This T cell receptor beta chain is drawn from a study of T cell responses to AZD1222 COVID-19 vaccine. Here immunoSEQ multiplex PCR was the method, and the copy in TCRdb shows in-frame clones only, minus some. The sample holds more than 95,000 clones, roughly 90% seen once. The V gene's germline CDR1 is SNHLY and CDR2 FYNNEI. The CDR3 is made up of 12 amino acids. V gave up 6 bases and J gave up 3 bases, with 6 bases separating them. The origin of this receptor is an adult in good health. The rearrangement links TRBV2 to TRBJ1-5; D remains unclear. The sequencing used peripheral blood, collected on day 0 of AZD1222 vaccination. CDR3 DNA: TGTGCCAGCAGGGCGCTCAATCAGCCCCAGCATTTT. Protein sequence: CASRALNQPQHF. The variable domain in full, completed from reference TRBV2 and TRBJ1-5, reads EPEVTQTPSHQVTQMGQEVILRCVPISNHLYFYWYRQILGQKVEFLVSFYNNEISEKSEIFDDQFSVERPDGSNFTLKIRSTKLEDSAMYFCASRALNQPQHFGDGTRLSIL.